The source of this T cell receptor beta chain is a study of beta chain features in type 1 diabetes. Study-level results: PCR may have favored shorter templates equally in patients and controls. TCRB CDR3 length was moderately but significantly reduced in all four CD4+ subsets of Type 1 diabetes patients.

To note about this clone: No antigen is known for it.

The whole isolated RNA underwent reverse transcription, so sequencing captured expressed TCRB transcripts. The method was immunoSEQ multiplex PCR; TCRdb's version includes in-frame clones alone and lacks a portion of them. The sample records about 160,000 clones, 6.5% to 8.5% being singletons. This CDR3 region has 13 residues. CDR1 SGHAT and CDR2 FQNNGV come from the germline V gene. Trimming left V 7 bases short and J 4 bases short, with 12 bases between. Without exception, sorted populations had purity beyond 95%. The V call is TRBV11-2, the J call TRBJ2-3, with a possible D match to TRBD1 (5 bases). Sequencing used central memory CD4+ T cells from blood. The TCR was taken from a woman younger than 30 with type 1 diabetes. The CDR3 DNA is TGTGCCAGCACCTCGAGCAGGGCAGATACGCAGTATTTT. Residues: CASTSSRADTQYF.